The sequence of this T cell receptor beta chain was determined in a study of cytomegalovirus exposure and HLA in healthy donors. Study overall: The study's early data release held 80 million to 95 million unique TCRs from HLA-typed donors.

The PCR had 60 Vbeta and 13 Jbeta primers. Here immunoSEQ multiplex PCR was the method, and the copy in TCRdb shows in-frame clones only, minus some. The table shows some 130,000 clones, with 80% occurring only once. Study outcomes and limitations: Researchers reportedly found TCR beta sequences accurately predicted most subjects' HLA-A and HLA-B alleles.

Nominally healthy donors provided the samples, though records likely missed some immune exposures. Notes on this clone: The antigen is undetermined.

The sample comprised PBMCs. The origin of this receptor is a young man in good health and CMV-seronegative.

As DNA, the CDR3 is TGTGCCAGCAGTTACGGGTACAGCTACGAGCAGTACTTC. Its translation is CASSYGYSYEQYF. The chain employs TRBV6-5 and TRBJ2-7; D uncertain. CDR1 MNHEY and CDR2 SVGAGI come from the germline V gene. This CDR3 is built from 13 residues. The germline V and J ends were trimmed by 2 bases and 3 bases, with 8 bases remaining between them.